A single sample gave rise to the 2 T cell receptor beta chains below, sequenced in a study of regulatory T cells in long-lasting Graves disease. As for time point: persistent/refractory GD, antithyroid drugs over 5 years with positive TRAb. Making the TCR library involved RNA that had been extracted from PBMCs. Construction of TCR beta libraries relied on iRepertoire HTBI primers and on Arm-PCR targeting CDR3 regions. Each CDR3 protein is one row after TCRdb ran MiXCR on the multiplex PCR reads. Of roughly 400,000 distinct CDR3 sequences listed, roughly 20% are singletons. The starting material was peripheral blood mononuclear cells (PBMCs), obtained when the disease was refractory, from a patient treated with antithyroid drugs. The receptor source for this set is a female donor with Graves disease.

In this sample, this clonotype turned up a few times. The J gene is TRBJ1-5, the V gene TRBV12-3 or TRBV12-4; D possibly corresponds to TRBD1 (5 bases). Deletions cut 2 bases from V and 1 base from J, with 12 bases between. CDR3 size: 16 residues. The CDR3 sequence: CASSLLGRASNQPQHF. The CDR3 bases are TGTGCCAGCAGTTTACTTGGCAGGGCGAGCAATCAGCCCCAGCATTTT.

This clonotype was counted many times. The junction departs from germline at one end; a sequencing error may be responsible. This rearrangement joins TRBV12-3 or TRBV12-4 to TRBJ2-6; no clear D gene. This CDR3 is 13 amino acids long. CDR3 loop: CASSISWANVLTF. As DNA, the CDR3 is TGTGCCAGCAGCATAAGTTGGGCAAACGTCCTGACTTTC.